A selection of T cell receptor beta chains follows, all from one sample in a study of memory CD4+ T cells and cytomegalovirus serostatus. The protocol was immunoSEQ multiplex PCR, while the TCRdb copy is restricted to in-frame clones and leaves out a portion. The repertoire holds tens of thousands of clones, 60% to 85% seen once, with about 4.8% in the top ten. Sequencing was carried out using memory CD4+ T cells from blood. Source of these receptors: an adult in good health and CMV-seropositive. The CDR3 runs from the conserved cysteine through the conserved F or W. The D gene is left open where the match is weak. The size of a clone is reported for some rows only, either as once, few or many, or as a class for expanded clones.

>TRBD1|NA|TRBJ1-4|TRBV7-2
CASSFGQGGEKLFF
TGTGCCAGCAGCTTTGGACAGGGGGGTGAAAAACTGTTTTTT
>NA|NA|TRBJ1-2|TRBV5-6
CASSLEGGAKGYTF
TGTGCCAGCAGCTTGGAGGGGGGGGCAAAGGGCTACACCTTC
>NA|NA|TRBJ1-4|TRBV28
CASRQVGGRKLFF
TGTGCCAGCAGGCAGGTGGGGGGGAGGAAACTGTTTTTT
>NA|NA|TRBJ2-4|TRBV4-2
CASSQETGGNIQYF
TGTGCCAGCAGCCAAGAGACAGGAGGGAACATTCAGTACTTC
>TRBD2|NA|TRBJ2-1|TRBV5-1
CASSREGTIENEQFF
TGCGCCAGCAGCCGGGAAGGGACTATAGAGAATGAGCAGTTCTTC
>TRBD1|NA|TRBJ2-3|TRBV6-4
CASRGQGGTDTQYF
TGTGCCAGCAGGGGACAGGGGGGCACAGATACGCAGTATTTT
>TRBD2|NA|TRBJ2-3|TRBV19
CASSTGTSGRTTDTQYF
TGTGCCAGTAGTACGGGGACTAGCGGGAGAACTACAGATACGCAGTATTTT
>TRBD2|NA|TRBJ2-7|TRBV6-6
CASGLIAGAKNEQYF
TGTGCCAGCGGGCTCATAGCGGGGGCGAAGAACGAGCAGTACTTC
>NA|NA|TRBJ1-4|TRBV5-1
CASSLGPTNEKLFF
TGCGCCAGCAGCTTGGGACCAACTAATGAAAAACTGTTTTTT
>NA|once|TRBJ2-1|TRBV5-4
CASSPPLGEQFF
TGTGCCAGCAGCCCTCCCTTAGGGGAGCAGTTCTTC
>NA|few|TRBJ1-1|TRBV4-1
CASRYGLGNTEAFF
TGCGCCAGCAGATATGGTCTGGGGAACACTGAAGCTTTCTTT
>NA|few|TRBJ1-4|TRBV2
CANARRATNEKLFF
TGTGCCAACGCGAGGAGGGCAACTAATGAAAAACTGTTTTTT
>NA|NA|TRBJ2-7|TRBV7-2
CASSLWDTSYEQYF
TGTGCCAGCAGCTTGTGGGACACTTCCTACGAGCAGTACTTC
>NA|NA|TRBJ2-7|TRBV28
CASSFSYYEQYF
TGTGCCAGCAGTTTCTCCTACTACGAGCAGTACTTC
>TRBD2|NA|TRBJ2-7|TRBV29-1
CSVGDYSYEQYF
TGCAGCGTTGGGGACTACTCCTACGAGCAGTACTTC
>TRBD2|few|TRBJ2-1|TRBV2
CASNEVQRGGYNEQFF
TGTGCCAGCAATGAGGTCCAGCGGGGGGGGTACAATGAGCAGTTCTTC
>TRBD2|NA|TRBJ2-3|TRBV19
CASSLTSSGGMGTQYF
TGTGCCAGTAGTCTCACCTCTAGCGGGGGTATGGGTACGCAGTATTTT
>NA|NA|TRBJ2-4|TRBV6-6
CASSPSRGGKNIQYF
TGTGCCAGCAGTCCATCCAGGGGAGGCAAAAACATTCAGTACTTC
>NA|NA|TRBJ2-2|TRBV7-2
CASSRPGTLYTGELFF
TGTGCCAGCAGCCGCCCGGGGACCCTATACACCGGGGAGCTGTTTTTT
>TRBD1|NA|TRBJ2-5|TRBV5-1
CASSSSRDREETQYF
TGCGCCAGCAGCTCGTCCCGGGACAGGGAAGAGACCCAGTACTTC
>NA|NA|TRBJ2-7|TRBV28
CASSLRSGSFFGQYF
TGTGCCAGCAGTTTAAGGTCAGGTTCTTTCTTTGGGCAGTACTTC
>TRBD1|NA|TRBJ1-3|TRBV29-1
CSVAGGGNTIYF
TGCAGCGTTGCAGGGGGCGGAAACACCATATATTTT
>NA|NA|TRBJ1-1|TRBV11-2
CASSWGSGTEAFF
TGTGCCAGCAGCTGGGGGTCGGGCACTGAAGCTTTCTTT
>NA|NA|TRBJ2-3|TRBV19
CASSTAGTFLAGDTQYF
TGTGCCAGTAGTACGGCTGGGACTTTCCTTGCGGGAGATACGCAGTATTTT
>NA|few|TRBJ1-1|TRBV28
CASSLDGREAFF
TGTGCCAGCAGTTTGGACGGACGTGAAGCTTTCTTT
>NA|few|TRBJ1-1|TRBV30
CAWISSRAFF
TGTGCCTGGATATCGTCAAGGGCTTTCTTT
>NA|NA|TRBJ2-7|TRBV5-1
CASSLGSGWGTYEQYF
TGCGCCAGCAGCTTGGGGTCGGGATGGGGAACCTACGAGCAGTACTTC
>NA|NA|TRBJ1-5|TRBV28
CASSLLGGVVQPQHF
TGTGCCAGCAGTTTATTGGGCGGGGTTGTTCAGCCCCAGCATTTT
>NA|few|TRBJ1-6|TRBV7-3
CASSPGAGDNSPLHF
TGTGCCAGCAGTCCGGGCGCAGGGGATAATTCACCCCTCCACTTT
>NA|few|TRBJ2-5|TRBV7-9
CASSSDWGGETQYF
TGTGCCAGCAGTTCCGACTGGGGTGGAGAGACCCAGTACTTC
>NA|few|TRBJ1-1|TRBV7-9
CASSLRSGVLNTEAFF
TGTGCCAGCAGCTTAAGATCGGGAGTCTTGAACACTGAAGCTTTCTTT
>NA|NA|TRBJ1-5|TRBV30
CAWSSRGSSNQPQHF
TGTGCCTGGAGCTCCCGGGGTTCTAGCAATCAGCCCCAGCATTTT
>NA|NA|TRBJ1-1|TRBV15
CATLDAQGWKNTEAFF
TGTGCCACCCTCGACGCGCAGGGGTGGAAGAACACTGAAGCTTTCTTT
>TRBD1|NA|TRBJ1-4|TRBV4-3
CASSQESGRGGFNEKLFF
TGCGCCAGCAGCCAAGAATCTGGCAGGGGGGGCTTTAATGAAAAACTGTTTTTT
>NA|NA|TRBJ1-1|TRBV2
CASSGHLTEAFF
TGTGCCAGCAGCGGACACCTTACTGAAGCTTTCTTT
>NA|few|TRBJ1-2|TRBV7-8
CASSSDSWNYGYTF
TGTGCCAGCAGCTCGGACAGCTGGAACTATGGCTACACCTTC
>NA|NA|TRBJ2-7|TRBV4-1
CASRREGSFYEQYF
TGCGCCAGCAGGAGAGAGGGCTCCTTCTACGAGCAGTACTTC
>NA|NA|TRBJ1-2|TRBV14
CASSQDLGGFYGYTF
TGTGCCAGCAGCCAAGATCTGGGGGGGTTCTATGGCTACACCTTC
>NA|NA|TRBJ2-3|TRBV2
CASSDWVARTDTQYF
TGTGCCAGCAGTGATTGGGTCGCCCGCACAGATACGCAGTATTTT
>TRBD1|NA|TRBJ2-1|TRBV5-1
CASSWGQLDYNEQFF
TGCGCCAGCAGCTGGGGACAGTTGGATTACAATGAGCAGTTCTTC
>NA|NA|TRBJ1-1|TRBV6-5
CASREGTTVAEAFF
TGTGCCAGCAGAGAAGGGACAACAGTAGCTGAAGCTTTCTTT
>TRBD2|NA|TRBJ2-2|TRBV6-5
CASSSLGGGAGELFF
TGTGCCAGCAGTTCTCTTGGCGGGGGGGCCGGGGAGCTGTTTTTT
>TRBD1|NA|TRBJ2-1|TRBV6-5
CASSSPGQGVNEQFF
TGTGCCAGCAGTTCTCCGGGACAGGGGGTAAATGAGCAGTTCTTC
>NA|once|TRBJ1-1|TRBV6-4
CASSATAGLRNTEAFF
TGTGCCAGCAGTGCCACCGCGGGACTTAGGAACACTGAAGCTTTCTTT
>NA|once|TRBJ1-6|TRBV7-8
CASSFLRDNSPLHF
TGTGCCAGCAGCTTTCTCAGGGATAATTCACCCCTCCACTTT
>NA|NA|TRBJ2-2|TRBV5-5
CASSFDGGRSGELFF
TGTGCCAGCAGCTTTGATGGGGGGCGTAGCGGGGAGCTGTTTTTT
>TRBD1|NA|TRBJ2-2|TRBV9
CASSPGGRTGELFF
TGTGCCAGCAGCCCAGGGGGCCGGACCGGGGAGCTGTTTTTT
>TRBD1|few|TRBJ2-5|TRBV5-1
CASSVGQPQETQYF
TGCGCCAGCAGCGTGGGACAGCCCCAAGAGACCCAGTACTTC
>NA|once|TRBJ2-2|TRBV7-6
CASSPSRSSTGELFF
TGTGCCAGCAGCCCCTCGCGGAGTTCCACCGGGGAGCTGTTTTTT
>NA|once|TRBJ2-1|TRBV6-5
CASIRGSGRNNEQFF
TGTGCCAGCATTAGGGGGAGCGGGCGAAACAATGAGCAGTTCTTC
>NA|NA|TRBJ1-1|TRBV11-2
CASSFDRRAEAFF
TGTGCCAGCAGCTTCGATCGGCGGGCTGAAGCTTTCTTT
>TRBD1|NA|TRBJ1-1|TRBV28
CASSSAGGMNTEAFF
TGTGCCAGCAGTTCGGCAGGGGGGATGAACACTGAAGCTTTCTTT